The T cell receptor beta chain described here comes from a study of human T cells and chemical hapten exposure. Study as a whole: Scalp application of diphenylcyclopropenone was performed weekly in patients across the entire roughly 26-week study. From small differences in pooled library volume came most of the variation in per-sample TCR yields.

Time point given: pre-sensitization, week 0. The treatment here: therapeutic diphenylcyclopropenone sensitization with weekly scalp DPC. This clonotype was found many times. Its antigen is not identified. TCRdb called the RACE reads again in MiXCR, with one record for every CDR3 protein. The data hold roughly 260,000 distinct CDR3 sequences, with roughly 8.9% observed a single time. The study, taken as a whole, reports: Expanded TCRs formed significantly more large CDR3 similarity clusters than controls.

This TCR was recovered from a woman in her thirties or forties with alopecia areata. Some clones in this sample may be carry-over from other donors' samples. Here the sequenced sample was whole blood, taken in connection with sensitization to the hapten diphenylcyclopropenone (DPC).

The CDR3 spells CASSLSSGPDEQFF. In DNA form, the CDR3 reads TGTGCCAGCAGCTTAAGTAGCGGGCCGGATGAGCAGTTCTTC. The chain couples TRBV7-3 to TRBJ2-1, with 7 bases identical to TRBD2. J gave up 8 bases and V 1 base, and 5 bases lay outside the gene matches. CDR1 is SGHTA and CDR2 is FQGTGA in the germline V gene. The CDR3 has 14 residues.